The T cell receptor beta chain described here comes from a study of vaccination and CD4 T cells after COVID-19. Study-level background: Convalescent patients gave post-COVID blood a median approximately 94 days post-diagnosis, range 35 to 161. Stimulation of cells relied on overlapping spike peptides derived from SARS-CoV-2, HCoV-NL63, HCoV-OC43 and HCoV-229E.

Specified treatment: approximately 11-day PBMC culture with coronavirus spike peptide pools or control peptides (ViraFEST assay). The collection of CD4+ T cells from the unexposed donor took place before the COVID-19 pandemic (2011-2018). The Oncomine TCR Beta short-read assay sequenced DNA from cultured CD4+ T cells. The authors extracted genomic DNA from cultured CD4+ T cells. TCRdb reprocessed the PCR reads with MiXCR, giving one entry per CDR3 protein. This sample has approximately 9,500 distinct CDR3 sequences, with 30% to 45% found just once. A remark on this clonotype: The target antigen is unknown.

The TCR sequence derives from a human donor in good health. The sequenced sample consisted of CD4+ T cells from blood, cultured in vitro.

The CDR3 loop is CASSVAPGTVSYEQYF. As DNA, the CDR3 is TGTGCCAGCAGCGTTGCCCCCGGGACAGTCTCCTACGAGCAGTACTTC. The chain employs TRBV9 and TRBJ2-7; the match to TRBD1 covers 7 bases. The CDR3 totals 16 residues. J lost 0 bases, V lost 2 bases, and 8 bases had no gene match. Germline CDR1 and CDR2: SGDLS and YYNGEE.